Sequencing of this T cell receptor (beta chain) was carried out in a study of technical replicates of blood from several donors (dated by TCRdb to 2015 to 2018). Of note for this clone: Its antigen is not yet known. Base qualities are not recorded, but no much larger clone differs from it by a single base.

Libraries were prepared through the immunoSEQ multiplex PCR assay. In its TCRdb copy, this immuneACCESS table keeps in-frame sequences only and misses some clones. Where compared with another copy, unresolved V genes explain less than half of these, and the others have no known cause. In all, the sample holds 9,500 to 15,000 clones, and around 96% of those were seen once. The top ten hold roughly 6.7% of the sample. V loses 2 bases at its end and J loses 4 bases; junction bases beyond the gene matches: 6. CDR1 and CDR2, looked up from the germline V gene, are SQVTM and ANQGSEA. The CDR3 goes from the cysteine to the phenylalanine over 16 residues. Solely the CDR3 DNA is kept, with 48 bases framed from the first base.

The sequencing sample was made of PBMCs. Recombination joined TRBV29-1 with TRBJ2-3; TRBD2 agrees with 13 junctional bases. The TCR was taken from a human donor in good health. CDR3 sequence: CSVERRTSGSSDTQYF. The nucleotide sequence reads as follows: TGCAGCGTTGAACGGCGGACTAGCGGGAGCTCAGATACGCAGTATTTT.